The 2 T cell receptor beta chains presented below share a single source sample, sequenced in a study of early T cells in non-severe SARS-CoV-2 infection. One entry per CDR3 protein results from TCRdb running MiXCR on the 5' RACE reads. This repertoire shows fewer than 85,000 distinct CDR3 sequences, approximately 10% found once; its top ten account for more than 10%. Source: whole blood, taken at baseline. These receptors were taken from an adult who was a healthcare worker with PCR-confirmed SARS-CoV-2 infection or an uninfected control (not recorded which).

The chain carries TRBV12-5 and TRBJ2-1, with no clear D. The CDR3 consists of 14 residues. V lost 6 bases to trimming and J lost 12 bases, with 21 bases between them. CDR1 and CDR2 from the germline V gene are LGHNT and FRNRAP. The CDR3 spells CASGPNTTVRRQFF. CDR3 in DNA: TGTGCTAGTGGCCCCAACACGACCGTTCGGCGGCAGTTCTTC. The full variable domain, with the rest looked up from reference TRBV12-5 and TRBJ2-1, is DARVTQTPRHKVTEMGQEVTMRCQPILGHNTVFWYRQTMMQGLELLAYFRNRAPLDDSGMPKDRFSAEMPDATLATLKIQPSEPRDSAVYFCASGPNTTVRRQFFGPGTRLTVL.

The V gene is TRBV5-1, the J gene TRBJ2-3; TRBD1 might be the D (5 bases). The V gene's germline CDR1 is SGHRS and CDR2 YFSETQ. V gave up 0 bases and J gave up 3 bases, with 8 bases separating them. The CDR3 totals 14 residues. CDR3 in amino acids: CASSLETVTDTQYF. The CDR3 region has the DNA TGCGCCAGCAGCTTGGAGACAGTAACAGATACGCAGTATTTT.